The rows below give T cell receptor beta chains drawn from one sample of a study of blood T cell repertoires in COVID-19. Method: immunoSEQ multiplex PCR; TCRdb's copy keeps in-frame clones and lacks some. The sample lists 210,000 or so clones; 90% were seen once. Sequenced material: peripheral blood. The receptors derive from a man aged 50 to 59 with acute or convalescent COVID-19. CDR3s include the opening cysteine and the closing phenylalanine or tryptophan. Fields, in order: clone size, D gene, V gene, J gene, CDR3 DNA, CDR3 protein. A D gene is named only where the DNA matches it firmly. Clone size is not always given. Where it is, it says once, few, many or a class for expanded clones.

>NA|TRBD1|TRBV25-1|TRBJ1-2
TGTGCCAGCAGTGAAACCGGGACAGGGGTCTATGGCTACACCTTC
CASSETGTGVYGYTF
>once|NA|TRBV21-1|TRBJ1-2
TGTGCCAGCAGCAAAATGGGGGGGAGCGGCTACACCTTC
CASSKMGGSGYTF
>NA|NA|TRBV5-4|TRBJ1-1
TGTGCCAGCAGCTTGTTCGGGGGTCTGGACACTGAAGCTTTCTTT
CASSLFGGLDTEAFF
>NA|TRBD2|TRBV28|TRBJ2-1
TGTGCCAGCAGTTTCGGTCTAGCGGTCTACAATGAGCAGTTCTTC
CASSFGLAVYNEQFF
>NA|NA|TRBV3-1/TRBV3-2|TRBJ1-5
TGTGCCAGCAGCCGGACATTCGGCAATCAGCCCCAGCATTTT
CASSRTFGNQPQHF
>NA|NA|TRBV29-1|TRBJ1-2
TGCAGCGTTGTCAGCGGGGGATCTAACTATGGCTACACCTTC
CSVVSGGSNYGYTF
>NA|TRBD2|TRBV11-2|TRBJ2-1
TGTGCCAGCAGCTTGGGACTAGCTAATGAGCAGTTCTTC
CASSLGLANEQFF
>few|NA|TRBV19|TRBJ2-3
TGTGCCAGTAGTACCCACGGGCGAGGAGGGAGTACAGATACGCAGTATTTT
CASSTHGRGGSTDTQYF
>NA|TRBD1|TRBV7-2|TRBJ2-2
TGTGCCAGCAGCCAACAGAGGCCGGGACAGGGAGCCGGGGAGCTGTTTTTT
CASSQQRPGQGAGELFF
>NA|TRBD2|TRBV25-1|TRBJ2-1
TGTGCCAGCAGTGTGACTAGCGGGAGGGCCTATGAGCAGTTCTTC
CASSVTSGRAYEQFF
>once|TRBD1|TRBV6-5|TRBJ1-5
TGTGCCAGCAGTTGGAGCGTCAGGGGGAACAATCAGCCCCAGCATTTT
CASSWSVRGNNQPQHF
>once|TRBD2|TRBV9|TRBJ2-2
TGTGCCAGCAGCCCCCGAGGACTAGCGGGACTCACCGGGGAGCTGTTTTTT
CASSPRGLAGLTGELFF
>NA|TRBD2|TRBV6-6|TRBJ2-1
TGTGCCAGCAGGAGGACTAGCGGGGAGTACAATGAGCAGTTCTTC
CASRRTSGEYNEQFF
>NA|NA|TRBV5-1|TRBJ1-1
TGCGCCAGCAGCCGCGGGACCTCCCCTGAAGCTTTCTTT
CASSRGTSPEAFF
>NA|TRBD2|TRBV11-2|TRBJ2-3
TGTGCCAGCAGCCCCGTCCTCCTAGCGGGAGGGCGCACAGATACGCAGTATTTT
CASSPVLLAGGRTDTQYF
>NA|TRBD1|TRBV18|TRBJ2-2
TGTGCCAGCTCACCACTGGACAGGGCGTTGGCCGGGGAGCTGTTTTTT
CASSPLDRALAGELFF
>NA|TRBD2|TRBV28|TRBJ2-7
TGTGCCAGCAGCACGACTAGCGGGTTGGACGAGCAGTACTTC
CASSTTSGLDEQYF
>NA|TRBD1|TRBV6-2/TRBV6-3|TRBJ1-5
TGTGCCAGCAGTCGACAGGGGATAGTTGGCAATCAGCCCCAGCATTTT
CASSRQGIVGNQPQHF
>NA|TRBD1|TRBV3-1/TRBV3-2|TRBJ1-4
TGTGCCAGCAGCCCTAGACAGGGTTTGGAAAAACTGTTTTTT
CASSPRQGLEKLFF